The entry below gives a single TCR beta chain sequence along with its context. The antigen remains undetermined. One base away lies a much larger clone, so this may be a sequencing read error. Germline loops: CDR1 MGHDK, CDR2 SYGVNS. The CDR3 is 18 amino acids. V trimming: 3 bases; J trimming: 2 bases; junction bases outside the gene matches: 10. The data are from a study of molecular identifiers for immune sequencing clone quantification. Study conclusions and caveats: Jurkat TCR RNA from one cell was spiked into fewer than 1.2 million naive cells, and it was reportedly detectable there. More than 97% of effector molecules, versus under 1% of naive-cell molecules, belonged to clones above 20 RNA copies.

The bulk TCR libraries were made with methods described before and with listed TCR primers. From the PCR reads, TCRdb called clonotypes with MiXCR, one entry per CDR3 protein. The sample consists of about half a million distinct CDR3 sequences, around 25% of them appearing once. The sorting of naive CD8 T cells used the CD8+CD4-CCR7+CD45RA+ phenotype. This chain uses TRBV25-1 with TRBJ2-1, with 10 nucleotides matching TRBD2. The sequencing sample was made of naive CD8+ T cells from blood, with Jurkat cell RNA spiked in. Subset given: FACS-sorted CD8+CD4-CCR7+CD45RA+ naive T cells. The TCR originated in a human donor in good health. Some libraries in this study had Jurkat cell RNA spiked in. DNA of the CDR3: TGTGCCAGCAGTGAGTATGGTCGGAGCGGGGGGGCCTACAATGAGCAGTTCTTC. Its protein product is CASSEYGRSGGAYNEQFF.